Below are 6 T cell receptor beta chains sequenced from a single sample in a study of shared clonotypes between healthy human individuals. CD8 cells regarded as naive lacked CD45RO, were positively chosen for CCR7, and omitted terminally differentiated effector memory CD45RA+ cells. Assay: immunoSEQ multiplex PCR; the TCRdb copy retains only in-frame clones and omits some. This sample has roughly 2.1 million clones, with 85% to 95% found just once. Sequenced: naive CD8+ T cells from PBMCs. The source is a man younger than 30 in good health. Some clones in this sample may be carry-over from other donors' samples.

This chain uses TRBV7-6 with TRBJ2-1; the D gene is possibly TRBD1 (6 bases). The CDR3 has 13 amino acids. V was trimmed by 3 bases and J by 7 bases, leaving 10 bases between them. Germline CDR1 and CDR2: SGHVS and FNYEAQ. The CDR3 region has the DNA TGTGCCAGCAGCTTCAGGGGTAGGAATGAGCAGTTCTTC. Its protein product is CASSFRGRNEQFF.

The rearrangement links TRBV9 to TRBJ2-3, with a tentative D call TRBD1 (5 bases). From germline, CDR1 is SGDLS and CDR2 YYNGEE. The CDR3 loop spans 14 amino acids. V was trimmed by 0 bases and J by 5 bases, leaving 10 bases between them. The CDR3 region has the DNA TGTGCCAGCAGCGTAGGCAGGGCCGAAGATACGCAGTATTTT. The encoded protein is CASSVGRAEDTQYF.

This sequence joins TRBV2 and TRBJ2-7; tentative D call: TRBD2 (5 bases). CDR3 length: 14 residues. V was pared by 3 bases and J by 4 bases, with 13 bases between. Germline-derived CDR1 and CDR2 are SNHLY and FYNNEI. The DNA for the CDR3 is TGTGCCAGCAGTGACGGAGCGGTTCCTTACGAGCAGTACTTC. It is translated as CASSDGAVPYEQYF. The full variable domain, completed using reference TRBV2 and TRBJ2-7, is EPEVTQTPSHQVTQMGQEVILRCVPISNHLYFYWYRQILGQKVEFLVSFYNNEISEKSEIFDDQFSVERPDGSNFTLKIRSTKLEDSAMYFCASSDGAVPYEQYFGPGTRLTVT.

The gene calls are TRBV19 and TRBJ1-2; D is perhaps TRBD1 (6 bases). The CDR3 covers 14 residues. Trimming removed 4 bases from V and 3 bases from J, with 12 bases in between. From germline, CDR1 is LNHDA and CDR2 SQIVND (reference sequence). The CDR3 loop is CASSKAGEHYGYTF. The CDR3 nucleotides are TGTGCCAGTAGTAAGGCAGGGGAACACTATGGCTACACCTTC.

J is TRBJ2-6 and V is TRBV27, with D perhaps assigned TRBD1 or TRBD2 (5 bases each). CDR3 length: 14 amino acids. Trimming removed 8 bases at V and 0 bases at J, with 8 bases between. Germline V gene data show CDR1 as MNHEY and CDR2 as SMNVEV (reference sequence). CDR3 loop: CASGDLSGANVLTF. The CDR3 nucleotides are TGTGCCAGCGGGGACCTCTCTGGGGCCAACGTCCTGACTTTC.

The DNA for the CDR3 is TGTGCCAGCAGTTTATCGTTGGGGGTACTCTCCTACGAGCAGTACTTC. Translated, it gives CASSLSLGVLSYEQYF. The chain couples TRBV27 to TRBJ2-7; D is tentatively TRBD1 or TRBD2 (5 bases each). The CDR3 totals 16 residues. Germline-derived CDR1 and CDR2 are MNHEY and SMNVEV (reference sequence). V was cut by 0 bases and J by 0 bases, with 12 bases left in between.